Ten or more counts support the clone carrying this T cell receptor (beta chain). Its target is unknown. The data stem from a study of T cells in Graves' hyperthyroidism and ophthalmopathy. Trimming took 3 bases from V and 0 from J; bases not matched to a gene: 11. From germline, CDR1 is MNHEY and CDR2 SVGAGI. This CDR3 has 18 amino acids. Study-level points and caveats: Model predictions of ophthalmopathy came a median about six months before onset.

The investigators amplified TCR beta CDR3 regions from RNA transcripts. The TCR CDR3 was amplified in a first-round RT-PCR using the HTBI primer set. TCRdb re-derived calls from the multiplex PCR reads in MiXCR, one entry per CDR3 protein. The table lists 300,000 to 450,000 distinct CDR3 sequences, around 18% of them singletons, with around a sixth in the top ten. This chain uses TRBV6-5 with TRBJ1-5, with 7 bases that match TRBD1. The TCR sequence derives from a woman aged 35 to 49 with Graves' ophthalmopathy. Material: blood. CDR3 in DNA: TGTGCCAGCAGTTATTATCCCGGGACAGCTTATAGCAATCAGCCCCAGCATTTT. Protein: CASSYYPGTAYSNQPQHF.